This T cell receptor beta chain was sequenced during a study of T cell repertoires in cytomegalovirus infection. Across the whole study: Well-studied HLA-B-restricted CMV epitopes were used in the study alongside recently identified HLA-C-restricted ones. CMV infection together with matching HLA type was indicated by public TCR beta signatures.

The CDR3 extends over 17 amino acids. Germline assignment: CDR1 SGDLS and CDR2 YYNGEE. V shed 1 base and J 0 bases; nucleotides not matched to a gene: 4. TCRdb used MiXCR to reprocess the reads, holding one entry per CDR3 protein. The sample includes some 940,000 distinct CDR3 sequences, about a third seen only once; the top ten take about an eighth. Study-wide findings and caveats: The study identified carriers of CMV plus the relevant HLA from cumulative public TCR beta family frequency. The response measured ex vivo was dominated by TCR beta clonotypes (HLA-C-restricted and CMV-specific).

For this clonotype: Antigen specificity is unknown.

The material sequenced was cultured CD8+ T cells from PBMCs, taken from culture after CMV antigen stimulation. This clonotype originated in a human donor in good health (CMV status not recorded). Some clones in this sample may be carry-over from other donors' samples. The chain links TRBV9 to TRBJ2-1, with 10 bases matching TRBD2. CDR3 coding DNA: TGTGCCAGCAGCGTATTAGCGGGGGGCGACTCCTACAATGAGCAGTTCTTC. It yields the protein CASSVLAGGDSYNEQFF.